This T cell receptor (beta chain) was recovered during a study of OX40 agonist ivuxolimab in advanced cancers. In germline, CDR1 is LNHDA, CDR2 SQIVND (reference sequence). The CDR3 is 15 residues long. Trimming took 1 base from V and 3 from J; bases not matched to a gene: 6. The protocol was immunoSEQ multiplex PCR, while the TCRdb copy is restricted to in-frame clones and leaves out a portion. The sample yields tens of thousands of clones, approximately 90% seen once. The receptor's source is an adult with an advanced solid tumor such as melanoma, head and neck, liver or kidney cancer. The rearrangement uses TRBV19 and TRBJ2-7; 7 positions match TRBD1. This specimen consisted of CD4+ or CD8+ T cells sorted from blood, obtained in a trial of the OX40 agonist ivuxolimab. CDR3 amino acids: CASSIGEGQHYEQYF. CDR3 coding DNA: TGTGCCAGTAGTATAGGTGAGGGACAGCACTACGAGCAGTACTTC. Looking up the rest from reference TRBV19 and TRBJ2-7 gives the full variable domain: DGGITQSPKYLFRKEGQNVTLSCEQNLNHDAMYWYRQDPGQGLRLIYYSQIVNDFQKGDIAEGYSVSREKKESFPLTVTSAQKNPTAFYLCASSIGEGQHYEQYFGPGTRLTVT.